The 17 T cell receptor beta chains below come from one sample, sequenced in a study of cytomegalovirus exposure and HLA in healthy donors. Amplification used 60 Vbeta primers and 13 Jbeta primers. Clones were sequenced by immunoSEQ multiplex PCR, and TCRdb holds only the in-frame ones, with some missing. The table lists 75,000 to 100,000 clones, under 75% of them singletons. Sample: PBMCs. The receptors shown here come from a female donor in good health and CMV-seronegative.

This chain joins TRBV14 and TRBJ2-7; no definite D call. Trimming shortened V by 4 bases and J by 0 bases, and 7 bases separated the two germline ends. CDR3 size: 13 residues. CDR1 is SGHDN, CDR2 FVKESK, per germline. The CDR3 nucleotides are TGTGCCAGCAGCCCTTGGAGCTCCTACGAGCAGTACTTC. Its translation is CASSPWSSYEQYF.

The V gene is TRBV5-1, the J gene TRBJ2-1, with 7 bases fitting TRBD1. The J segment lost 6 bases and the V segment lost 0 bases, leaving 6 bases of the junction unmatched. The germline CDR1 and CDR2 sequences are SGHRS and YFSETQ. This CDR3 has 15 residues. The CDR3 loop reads CASSLGQGNFNEQFF. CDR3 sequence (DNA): TGCGCCAGCAGCTTGGGACAGGGAAACTTCAATGAGCAGTTCTTC.

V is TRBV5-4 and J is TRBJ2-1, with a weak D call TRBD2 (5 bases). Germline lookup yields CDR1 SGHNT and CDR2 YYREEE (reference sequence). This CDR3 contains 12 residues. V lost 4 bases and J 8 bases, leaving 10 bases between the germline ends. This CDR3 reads CASSPGSDEQFF. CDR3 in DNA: TGTGCCAGCAGCCCGGGGTCGGATGAGCAGTTCTTC.

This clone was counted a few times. The CDR3 reads CASSYSRRREDYGYTF. CDR3 sequence (DNA): TGTGCCAGCAGTTACTCGAGAAGGAGGGAGGACTATGGCTACACCTTC. This chain joins TRBV6-5 and TRBJ1-2; D ambiguous. Per the germline V gene, CDR1 is MNHEY and CDR2 is SVGAGI. The CDR3 totals 16 residues. Trimming cost V 0 bases and J 3 bases, with 14 bases left between them.

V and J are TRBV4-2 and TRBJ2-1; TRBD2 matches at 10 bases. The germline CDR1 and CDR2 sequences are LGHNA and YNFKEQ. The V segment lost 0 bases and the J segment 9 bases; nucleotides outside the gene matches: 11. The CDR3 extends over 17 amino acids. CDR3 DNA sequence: TGTGCCAGCAGCCAAGAGCCTAGCGGGAGAAACGGGGGTGAGCAGTTCTTC. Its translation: CASSQEPSGRNGGEQFF.

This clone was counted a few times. This CDR3 reads CASRASPQETQYF. The CDR3 region has the DNA TGTGCCAGCCGTGCGAGCCCCCAAGAGACCCAGTACTTC. V gene TRBV25-1 combines with J gene TRBJ2-5; D is undetermined. Trimming pared 8 bases from V and 1 base from J, leaving 11 bases between. Germline-derived CDR1 and CDR2 are MGHDK and SYGVNS. This CDR3 spans 13 amino acids.

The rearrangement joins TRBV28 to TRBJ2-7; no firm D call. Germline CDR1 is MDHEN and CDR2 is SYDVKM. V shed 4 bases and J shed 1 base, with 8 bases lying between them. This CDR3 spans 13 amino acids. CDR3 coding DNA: TGTGCCAGCAGTTCCCAGTCATCCTACGAGCAGTACTTC. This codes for CASSSQSSYEQYF.

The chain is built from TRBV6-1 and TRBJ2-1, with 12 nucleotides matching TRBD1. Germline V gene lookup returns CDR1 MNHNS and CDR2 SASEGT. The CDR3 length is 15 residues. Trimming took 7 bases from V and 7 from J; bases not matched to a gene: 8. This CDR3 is CASTSGQGARNEQFF. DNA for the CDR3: TGTGCCAGCACCTCGGGACAGGGGGCGAGGAATGAGCAGTTCTTC.

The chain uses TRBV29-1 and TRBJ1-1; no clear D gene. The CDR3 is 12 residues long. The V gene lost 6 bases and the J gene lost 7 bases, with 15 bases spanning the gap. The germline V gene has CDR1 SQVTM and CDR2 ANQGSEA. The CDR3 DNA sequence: TGCAGCGTCGCGAGCCCGGCAGGTGAAGCTTTCTTT. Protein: CSVASPAGEAFF.

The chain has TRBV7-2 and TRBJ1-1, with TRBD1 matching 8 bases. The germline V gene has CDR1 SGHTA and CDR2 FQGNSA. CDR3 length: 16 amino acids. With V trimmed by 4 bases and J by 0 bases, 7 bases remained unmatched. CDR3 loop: CASSSRQGIMNTEAFF. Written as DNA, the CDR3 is TGTGCCAGCAGCTCACGACAGGGGATCATGAACACTGAAGCTTTCTTT.

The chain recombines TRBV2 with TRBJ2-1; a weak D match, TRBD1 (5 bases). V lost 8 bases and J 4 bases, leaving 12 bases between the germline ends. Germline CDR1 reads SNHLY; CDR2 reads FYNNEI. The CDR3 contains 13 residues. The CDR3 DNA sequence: TGTGCCAGCCCAGGGTGGGGATACAATGAGCAGTTCTTC. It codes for CASPGWGYNEQFF.

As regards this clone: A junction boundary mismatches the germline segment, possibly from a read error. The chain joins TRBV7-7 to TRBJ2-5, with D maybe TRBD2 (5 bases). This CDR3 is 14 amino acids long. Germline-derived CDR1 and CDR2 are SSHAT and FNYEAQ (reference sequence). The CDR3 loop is CASSRQAGGETQYF. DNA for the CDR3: TGTGCTAGCAGCCGGCAGGCAGGAGGAGAGACCCAGTACTTC.

CDR3 bases: TGTGCCAGCAGCTTTTACAGTGATGAAAAACTGTTTTTT. It specifies CASSFYSDEKLFF. This chain joins TRBV7-2 and TRBJ1-4; D gene ambiguous. CDR3 length equals 13 residues. CDR1 and CDR2 from the germline V gene are SGHTA and FQGNSA. Trimming pared 3 bases from V and 6 bases from J, leaving 8 bases between.

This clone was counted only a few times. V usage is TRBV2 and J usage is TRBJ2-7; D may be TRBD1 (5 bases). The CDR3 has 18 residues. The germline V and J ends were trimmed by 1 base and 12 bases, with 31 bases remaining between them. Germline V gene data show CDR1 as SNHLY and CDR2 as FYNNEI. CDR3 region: CASSEGGSRQTKSLKRYF. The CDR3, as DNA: TGTGCCAGCAGTGAAGGAGGAAGTAGACAGACAAAGAGCCTCAAGCGGTACTTC.

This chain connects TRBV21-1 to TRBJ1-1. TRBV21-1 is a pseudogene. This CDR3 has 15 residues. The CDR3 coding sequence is TGTGCCAGCAGCAAAGAAAAGGATCGGGTCACTGAAGCTTTCTTT. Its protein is CASSKEKDRVTEAFF.

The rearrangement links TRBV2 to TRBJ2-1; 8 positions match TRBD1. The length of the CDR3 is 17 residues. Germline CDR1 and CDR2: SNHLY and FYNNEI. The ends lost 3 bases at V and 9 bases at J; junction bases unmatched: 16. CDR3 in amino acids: CASSDGWVGQGGGEQFF. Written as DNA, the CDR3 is TGTGCCAGCAGTGATGGGTGGGTCGGACAGGGTGGAGGTGAGCAGTTCTTC.

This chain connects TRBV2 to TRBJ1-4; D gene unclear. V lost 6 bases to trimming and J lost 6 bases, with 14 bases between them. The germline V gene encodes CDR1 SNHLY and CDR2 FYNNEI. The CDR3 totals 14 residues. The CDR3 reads CASRSRRGHEKLFF. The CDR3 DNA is TGTGCCAGCAGATCAAGGAGAGGGCATGAAAAACTGTTTTTT.